These 12 T cell receptor beta chains share one sample of origin, sequenced in a study of cytomegalovirus exposure and HLA in healthy donors. The PCR had 60 Vbeta and 13 Jbeta primers. The protocol was immunoSEQ multiplex PCR, while the TCRdb copy is restricted to in-frame clones and leaves out a portion. This table holds some 150,000 clones, roughly 79% found once. The sequenced sample was PBMCs. All receptors derive from a woman aged 25 to 39 in good health and CMV-seropositive.

The sample holds one count of this clone. The chain recombines TRBV19 with TRBJ1-1; 9 nucleotides align to TRBD1. The CDR3 extends over 15 amino acids. The V segment lost 3 bases and the J segment 4 bases; nucleotides outside the gene matches: 6. CDR1 and CDR2 from the germline V gene are LNHDA and SQIVND (reference sequence). This CDR3 is CASSIWTGVGTEAFF. The CDR3 region has the DNA TGTGCCAGTAGTATTTGGACAGGGGTGGGCACTGAAGCTTTCTTT.

This chain connects TRBV28 to TRBJ1-4; D might be TRBD1 (5 bases). Germline assignment: CDR1 MDHEN and CDR2 SYDVKM. The CDR3 consists of 15 residues. Trimming removed 5 bases from V and 4 bases from J, with 14 bases in between. The CDR3 region is CASSAVQELNEKLFF. The CDR3 region has the DNA TGTGCCAGCAGTGCCGTACAGGAGCTTAATGAAAAACTGTTTTTT.

This clone was observed a handful of times. The V call is TRBV5-1, the J call TRBJ1-1; D remains unclear. CDR3 length equals 13 residues. CDR1 is SGHRS and CDR2 is YFSETQ in the germline V gene. Trimming removed 0 bases at V and 3 bases at J, with 6 bases between. CDR3 amino acids: CASSLDGDTEAFF. CDR3 DNA: TGCGCCAGCAGCTTGGACGGGGACACTGAAGCTTTCTTT.

In its sample, this clone was seen once. The chain carries TRBV30 and TRBJ1-5; TRBD1 might be the D (6 bases). Trimming left V 0 bases short and J 7 bases short, with 10 bases between. The CDR3 loop spans 13 amino acids. Per the germline V gene, CDR1 is GTSNPN and CDR2 is SVGIG (reference sequence). The CDR3 sequence is CAWSVTGIQPQHF. Here the CDR3 DNA reads TGTGCCTGGAGTGTGACAGGTATCCAGCCCCAGCATTTT.

Only a few counts were recorded for this clone. The rearrangement uses TRBV19 and TRBJ1-2; 8 nucleotides match TRBD1. There are 13 residues in the CDR3. CDR1 and CDR2 from the germline V gene are LNHDA and SQIVND (reference sequence). V shed 5 bases and J 5 bases; nucleotides not matched to a gene: 4. CDR3 nucleotides: TGTGCCAGTAGTTTCCGGGACAGGTATGGCTACACCTTC. This codes for CASSFRDRYGYTF. The whole variable domain, remainder taken from reference TRBV19 and TRBJ1-2, is DGGITQSPKYLFRKEGQNVTLSCEQNLNHDAMYWYRQDPGQGLRLIYYSQIVNDFQKGDIAEGYSVSREKKESFPLTVTSAQKNPTAFYLCASSFRDRYGYTFGSGTRLTVV.

This clone was recorded a few times. V usage is TRBV27 and J usage is TRBJ2-5, with 7 bases fitting TRBD2. The better agreement between TRBJ2-7 and the DNA end casts doubt on the J call. CDR1 is MNHEY, CDR2 SMNVEV, per germline (reference sequence). CDR3 size: 14 residues. CDR3 in DNA: TGTGCCAGCAGTTTGAAGCGGGGTGTCTACGAGCAGTACTTC. It codes for CASSLKRGVYEQYF.

The chain has TRBV6-5 and TRBJ2-7; a possible D gene is TRBD2 (6 bases). Trimming took off 7 bases at V and 1 base at J, with 14 bases between the two ends. This CDR3 spans 14 amino acids. Germline CDR1 MNHEY, CDR2 SVGAGI. CDR3 region: CASTMRDASYEQYF. The DNA of the CDR3 is TGTGCCAGCACTATGCGGGACGCTTCCTACGAGCAGTACTTC.

V is TRBV27 and J is TRBJ2-2; TRBD2 might be the D (6 bases). The CDR3 spans 16 residues. V lost 0 bases, J lost 3 bases, and 11 bases lay in between. Germline V gene data show CDR1 as MNHEY and CDR2 as SMNVEV (reference sequence). CDR3 protein: CASSLSSAGYTGELFF. DNA of the CDR3: TGTGCCAGCAGTTTATCGTCGGCGGGGTACACCGGGGAGCTGTTTTTT.

This rearrangement joins TRBV19 to TRBJ2-1, with TRBD1 identical over 7 bases. Trimming cost V 6 bases and J 10 bases; bases outside gene matches: 6. Per the germline V gene, CDR1 is LNHDA and CDR2 is SQIVND (reference sequence). The CDR3 spans 12 residues. CDR3 protein: CASSKGGREQFF. The CDR3, as DNA: TGTGCCAGTAGCAAAGGGGGCCGGGAGCAGTTCTTC.

V usage is TRBV18 and J usage is TRBJ1-1; D might be TRBD1 (5 bases). Germline values: CDR1 KGHSH, CDR2 LQKENI. Trimming removed 6 bases at V and 1 base at J, with 9 bases between. The CDR3 extends over 13 amino acids. The DNA for the CDR3 is TGTGCCAGCTCGGGTCAGGGGAACACTGAAGCTTTCTTT. Translation gives CASSGQGNTEAFF.

The chain is built from TRBV27 and TRBJ2-7, with TRBD2 matching over 11 bases. The CDR3 consists of 17 residues. The V gene's germline CDR1 is MNHEY and CDR2 SMNVEV (reference sequence). J lost 3 bases, V lost 3 bases, and 10 bases had no gene match. CDR3 amino acids: CASSFSLLAGGSYEQYF. In DNA, the CDR3 is TGTGCCAGCAGTTTCTCCCTTCTAGCGGGAGGAAGCTACGAGCAGTACTTC.

The sample holds one count of this clone. The rearrangement links TRBV5-6 to TRBJ1-4; D ambiguous. CDR1 and CDR2 (germline): SGHDT, YYEEEE. Trimming shortened V by 4 bases and J by 3 bases, and 13 bases separated the two germline ends. CDR3 length: 15 amino acids. The CDR3 reads CASSPRSIANEKLFF. The CDR3 nucleotides read TGTGCCAGCAGCCCCCGTAGCATAGCTAATGAAAAACTGTTTTTT. Using reference TRBV5-6 and TRBJ1-4 for the parts outside the CDR3, the full variable domain is DAGVTQSPTHLIKTRGQQVTLRCSPKSGHDTVSWYQQALGQGPQFIFQYYEEEERQRGNFPDRFSGHQFPNYSSELNVNALLLGDSALYLCASSPRSIANEKLFFGSGTQLSVL.